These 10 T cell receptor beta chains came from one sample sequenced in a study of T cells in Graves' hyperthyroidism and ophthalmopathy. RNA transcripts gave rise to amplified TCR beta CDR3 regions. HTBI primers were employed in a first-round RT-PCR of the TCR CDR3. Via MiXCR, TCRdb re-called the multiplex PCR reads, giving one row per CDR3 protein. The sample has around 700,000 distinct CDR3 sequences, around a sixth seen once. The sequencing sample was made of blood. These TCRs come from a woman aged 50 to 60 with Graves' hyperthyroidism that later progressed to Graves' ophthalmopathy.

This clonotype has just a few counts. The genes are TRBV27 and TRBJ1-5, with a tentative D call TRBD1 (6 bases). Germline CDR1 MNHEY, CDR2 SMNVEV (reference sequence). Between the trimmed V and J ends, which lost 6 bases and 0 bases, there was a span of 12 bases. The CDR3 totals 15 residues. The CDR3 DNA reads TGTGCCAGCAGACAGGGTGTGAATAGCAATCAGCCCCAGCATTTT. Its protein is CASRQGVNSNQPQHF.

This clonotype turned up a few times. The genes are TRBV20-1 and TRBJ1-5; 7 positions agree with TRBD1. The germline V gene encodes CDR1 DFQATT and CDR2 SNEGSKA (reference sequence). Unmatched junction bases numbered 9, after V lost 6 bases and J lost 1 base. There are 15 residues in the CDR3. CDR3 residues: CSAHAGGQSNQPQHF. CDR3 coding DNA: TGCAGTGCCCATGCGGGGGGACAGAGCAATCAGCCCCAGCATTTT.

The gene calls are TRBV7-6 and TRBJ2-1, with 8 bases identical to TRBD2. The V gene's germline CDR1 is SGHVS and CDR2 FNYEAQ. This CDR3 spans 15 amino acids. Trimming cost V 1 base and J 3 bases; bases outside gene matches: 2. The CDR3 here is CASSLEREHYNEQFF. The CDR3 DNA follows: TGTGCCAGCAGCTTAGAGCGGGAGCACTACAATGAGCAGTTCTTC.

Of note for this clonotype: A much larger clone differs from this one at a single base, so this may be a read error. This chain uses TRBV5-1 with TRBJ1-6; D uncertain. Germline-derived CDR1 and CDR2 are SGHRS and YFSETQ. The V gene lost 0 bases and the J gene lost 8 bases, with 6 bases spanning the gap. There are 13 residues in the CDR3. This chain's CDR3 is CASSLESDSPLHF. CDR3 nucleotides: TGCGCCAGCAGCTTGGAGTCAGATTCACCCCTCCACTTT.

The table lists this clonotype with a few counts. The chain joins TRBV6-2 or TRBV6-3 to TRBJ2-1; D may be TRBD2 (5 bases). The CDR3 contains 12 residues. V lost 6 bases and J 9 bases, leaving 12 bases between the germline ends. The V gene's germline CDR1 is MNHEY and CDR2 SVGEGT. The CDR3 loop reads CASREVGAEQFF. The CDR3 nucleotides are TGTGCCAGCAGAGAAGTGGGAGCTGAGCAGTTCTTC.

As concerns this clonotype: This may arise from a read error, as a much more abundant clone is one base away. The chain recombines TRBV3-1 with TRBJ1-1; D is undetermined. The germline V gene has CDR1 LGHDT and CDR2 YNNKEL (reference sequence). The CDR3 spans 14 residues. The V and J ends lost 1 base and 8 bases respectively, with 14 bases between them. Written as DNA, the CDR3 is TGTGCCAGCAGCCAAGGGAACAGCCATGAAGAAGCTTTCTTT. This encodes CASSQGNSHEEAFF.

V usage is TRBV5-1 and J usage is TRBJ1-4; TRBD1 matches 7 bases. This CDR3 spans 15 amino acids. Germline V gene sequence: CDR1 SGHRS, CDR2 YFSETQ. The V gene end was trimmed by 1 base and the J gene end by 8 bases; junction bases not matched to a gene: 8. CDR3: CASSLFDRVGEKLFF. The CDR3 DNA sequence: TGCGCCAGCAGCTTGTTCGACAGGGTGGGGGAAAAACTGTTTTTT.

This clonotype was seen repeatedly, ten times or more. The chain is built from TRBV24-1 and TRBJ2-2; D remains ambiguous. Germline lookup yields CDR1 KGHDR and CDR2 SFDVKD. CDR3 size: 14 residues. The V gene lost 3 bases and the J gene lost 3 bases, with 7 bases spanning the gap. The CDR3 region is CATSDEGDTGELFF. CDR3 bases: TGTGCCACCAGTGATGAAGGAGACACCGGGGAGCTGTTTTTT.

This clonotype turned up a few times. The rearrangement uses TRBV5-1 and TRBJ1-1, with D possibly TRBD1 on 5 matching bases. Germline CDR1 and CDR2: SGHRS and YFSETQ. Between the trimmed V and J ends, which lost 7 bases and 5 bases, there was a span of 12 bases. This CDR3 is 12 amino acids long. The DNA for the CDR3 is TGCGCCAGCGGACACGGCGGGACTGAAGCTTTCTTT. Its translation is CASGHGGTEAFF.

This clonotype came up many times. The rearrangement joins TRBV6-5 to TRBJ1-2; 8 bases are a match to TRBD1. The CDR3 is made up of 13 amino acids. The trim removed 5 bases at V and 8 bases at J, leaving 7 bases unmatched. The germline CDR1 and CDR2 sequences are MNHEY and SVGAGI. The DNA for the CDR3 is TGTGCCAGCAGTGTAGGACAGGGAGGCGGCTACACCTTC. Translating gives CASSVGQGGGYTF.